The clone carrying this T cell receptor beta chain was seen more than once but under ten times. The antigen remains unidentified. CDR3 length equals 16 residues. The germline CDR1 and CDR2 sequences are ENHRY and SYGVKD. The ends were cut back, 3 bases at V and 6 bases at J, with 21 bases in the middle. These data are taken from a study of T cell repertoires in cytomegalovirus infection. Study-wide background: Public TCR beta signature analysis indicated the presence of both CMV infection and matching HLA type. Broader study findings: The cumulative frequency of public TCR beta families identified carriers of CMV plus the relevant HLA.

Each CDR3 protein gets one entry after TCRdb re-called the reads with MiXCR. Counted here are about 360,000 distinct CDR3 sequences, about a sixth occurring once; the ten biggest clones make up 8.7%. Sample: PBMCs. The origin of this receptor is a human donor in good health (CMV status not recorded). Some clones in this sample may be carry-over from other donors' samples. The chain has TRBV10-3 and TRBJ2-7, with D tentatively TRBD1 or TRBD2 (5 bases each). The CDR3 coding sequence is TGTGCCATCAGTGACCTCCGGGGCGGCGTTGCCTTCGAGCAGTACTTC. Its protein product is CAISDLRGGVAFEQYF.